The 14 T cell receptor beta chains listed next were all sequenced from one sample in a study of T cell repertoires in cytomegalovirus infection. Their specific antigens are unknown. TCRdb passed the reads through MiXCR, listing each CDR3 protein once. The repertoire holds some 560,000 distinct CDR3 sequences, approximately 40% seen once, with 48% in the top ten. This sample comprised cultured PBMCs, obtained from culture after CMV antigen stimulation. The receptors stem from a human donor in good health (CMV status not recorded). Some clones in this sample may be carry-over from other donors' samples.

There are a few counts of this clonotype. The V gene is TRBV7-2, the J gene TRBJ2-7, with D uncertain. Trimming removed 1 base from V and 13 bases from J, with 17 bases in between. The germline V gene encodes CDR1 SGHTA and CDR2 FQGNSA. The CDR3 has 13 amino acids. In DNA form, the CDR3 reads TGTGCCAGCAGCTTAGGCTCGGCAGGAGAGTTATACTTC. Its protein product is CASSLGSAGELYF.

The V call is TRBV15, the J call TRBJ1-5, with D tentatively TRBD1 (5 bases). The CDR3 consists of 17 residues. Trimming removed 1 base from V and 3 bases from J, with 16 bases in between. CDR1 and CDR2 from the germline V gene are LNHNV and YYDKDF (reference sequence). DNA for the CDR3: TGTGCCACCAGCAGAGGGGGGGTGGGGGGACTCAATCAGCCCCAGCATTTT. This gives the protein CATSRGGVGGLNQPQHF. Complete variable domain (other parts from reference TRBV15 and TRBJ1-5): DAMVIQNPRYQVTQFGKPVTLSCSQTLNHNVMYWYQQKSSQAPKLLFHYYDKDFNNEADTPDNFQSRRPNTSFCFLDIRSPGLGDTAMYLCATSRGGVGGLNQPQHFGDGTRLSIL.

A few counts support this clonotype. This sequence joins TRBV7-9 and TRBJ2-3, with D tentatively TRBD1 (5 bases). This CDR3 has 12 residues. Trimming removed 3 bases at V and 10 bases at J, with 11 bases between. Germline assignment: CDR1 SEHNR and CDR2 FQNEAQ (reference sequence). In DNA, the CDR3 is TGTGCCAGCAGCTTCCCGACAGAAGCGCAGTATTTT. Protein: CASSFPTEAQYF.

The table lists this clonotype with a few counts. The J gene is TRBJ1-1, the V gene TRBV7-9; D is unresolved. CDR1 is SEHNR and CDR2 is FQNEAQ in the germline V gene (reference sequence). Trimming removed 3 bases at V and 3 bases at J, with 8 bases between. This CDR3 contains 13 residues. CDR3 DNA: TGTGCCAGCAGCTTCCGATTTGACACTGAAGCTTTCTTT. Translated, it gives CASSFRFDTEAFF.

On this clonotype itself: Because it lacks the conserved phenylalanine or tryptophan at the end, this CDR3 is likely a read error. The CDR3 sequence: CASSPGQQSYNEQFC. DNA of the CDR3: TGTGCCAGCAGCCCAGGACAGCAGAGTTACAATGAGCAGTTCTGC. The chain carries TRBV12-3 or TRBV12-4 and TRBJ2-1; TRBD1 is a possible D gene (6 bases). V lost 6 bases to trimming and J lost 4 bases, with 16 bases between them. This CDR3 has 15 amino acids.

In this sample, this clonotype turned up many times. The chain uses TRBV7-2 and TRBJ1-1; D unclear. Trimming pared 8 bases from V and 2 bases from J, leaving 18 bases between. The CDR3 is 15 residues long. The germline gives CDR1 SGHTA, CDR2 FQGNSA. For the CDR3, the DNA is TGTGCCAGCCTACTTCGATGGGGTTTCAACACTGAAGCTTTCTTT. It codes for CASLLRWGFNTEAFF.

Regarding this clonotype: The germline gene is not matched at one end of the junction; a read error may be the cause. The V gene is TRBV4-1, the J gene TRBJ2-5; possibly TRBD1 or TRBD2 for D (5 bases each). Per the germline V gene, CDR1 is MGHRA and CDR2 is YSYEKL. The CDR3 is 15 amino acids. CDR3 in amino acids: CTSSRISGRQETQYF. CDR3 DNA sequence: TGCACCAGCAGCCGCATATCGGGACGGCAAGAGACCCAGTACTTC.

The genes are TRBV7-9 and TRBJ1-3; D may be TRBD1 (6 bases). The ends were cut back, 6 bases at V and 2 bases at J, with 26 bases in the middle. Germline CDR1 reads SEHNR; CDR2 reads FQNEAQ (reference sequence). The CDR3 sequence is 19 residues long. In DNA, the CDR3 is TGTGCCAGCAGATTCCAGGGGCCCCCGCTCTCAGTACCTGGAAACACCATATATTTT. Protein: CASRFQGPPLSVPGNTIYF. Using reference TRBV7-9 and TRBJ1-3 for the parts outside the CDR3, the full variable domain is DTGVSQNPRHKITKRGQNVTFRCDPISEHNRLYWYRQTLGQGPEFLTYFQNEAQLEKSRLLSDRFSAERPKGSFSTLEIQRTEQGDSAMYLCASRFQGPPLSVPGNTIYFGEGSWLTVV.

V gene TRBV7-9 combines with J gene TRBJ2-5; D might be TRBD1 (5 bases). CDR1 and CDR2 (germline): SEHNR, FQNEAQ (reference sequence). The CDR3 covers 15 residues. The V end was cut by 5 bases, the J end by 0 bases, with 13 bases between. CDR3 sequence reads: CASSILTGYQETQYF. The CDR3 nucleotides are TGTGCCAGCAGCATACTCACAGGTTACCAAGAGACCCAGTACTTC.

This chain uses TRBV6-2 or TRBV6-3 with TRBJ1-2; 8 bases align to TRBD1. V gave up 5 bases and J gave up 3 bases; unmatched junction bases: 8. The CDR3 is 15 residues long. Germline loops: CDR1 MNHEY, CDR2 SVGEGT. This chain's CDR3 is CASSPRDRSYYGYTF. In nucleotides, the CDR3 is TGTGCCAGCAGTCCCCGGGACAGGAGTTACTATGGCTACACCTTC.

The J gene is TRBJ2-7, the V gene TRBV6-6; 7 bases are a match to TRBD1. The V gene end was trimmed by 7 bases and the J gene end by 2 bases; junction bases not matched to a gene: 8. CDR1 is MNHNY and CDR2 is SVGAGI in the germline V gene (reference sequence). This CDR3 is 14 amino acids long. The CDR3 reads CASTSSGTAYEQYF. The CDR3 nucleotides are TGTGCCAGCACGTCATCCGGGACAGCCTACGAGCAGTACTTC.

The chain carries TRBV2 and TRBJ1-2; no clear D gene. Germline assignment: CDR1 SNHLY and CDR2 FYNNEI. Deletions cut 5 bases from V and 6 bases from J, with 16 bases between. The CDR3 runs to 14 residues. The CDR3 nucleotides are TGTGCCAGCAGTCCCCCTCCGGGGATAGATGGCTACACCTTC. The encoded protein is CASSPPPGIDGYTF.

V is TRBV7-8 and J is TRBJ1-5; TRBD1 matches at 8 bases. There are 15 residues in the CDR3. J was trimmed by 4 bases and V by 1 base; bases with no gene match: 3. Germline V gene lookup returns CDR1 SGHVS and CDR2 FQNEAQ. The CDR3: CASSLGTGRNQPQHF. In DNA form, the CDR3 reads TGTGCCAGCAGCTTAGGGACAGGGAGAAATCAGCCCCAGCATTTT.

This clonotype was counted a single time. This chain joins TRBV20-1 and TRBJ1-5; a weak D match, TRBD1 (5 bases). Trimming pared 6 bases from V and 1 base from J, leaving 10 bases between. Germline lookup yields CDR1 DFQATT and CDR2 SNEGSKA (reference sequence). This CDR3 is 13 amino acids long. CDR3 bases: TGCAGTGCCCAGGGTGCCAGCAATCAGCCCCAGCATTTT. As protein: CSAQGASNQPQHF.